These 19 T cell receptor beta chains share one sample of origin, sequenced in a study of T cell responses to AZD1222 COVID-19 vaccine. Sequencing was performed with immunoSEQ multiplex PCR; in TCRdb, only in-frame clones are kept and a portion is missing. The data hold around 100,000 clones, with roughly 89% observed a single time. This sample comprised peripheral blood, obtained on day 0 of AZD1222 vaccination. The receptors shown here come from an adult in good health.

V gene TRBV4-2 combines with J gene TRBJ2-7; D may be TRBD1 (8 bases). Deletions cut 4 bases from V and 4 bases from J, with 20 bases between. The CDR3 is 16 amino acids. Germline V lookup: CDR1 LGHNA, CDR2 YNFKEQ. The CDR3 protein is CASSLRGQGLTYEQYF. The CDR3 bases are TGTGCCAGCAGCCTGAGAGGACAGGGACTAACATACGAGCAGTACTTC.

The chain is built from TRBV6-1 and TRBJ1-1; 9 nucleotides match TRBD1. Germline CDR1 and CDR2: MNHNS and SASEGT. Trimming removed 4 bases from V and 1 base from J; junction bases left unmatched: 7. There are 16 residues in the CDR3. The CDR3 loop reads CASSVNRGRGNTEAFF. CDR3 nucleotide sequence: TGTGCCAGCAGTGTAAACAGGGGGCGCGGGAACACTGAAGCTTTCTTT.

The chain couples TRBV7-2 to TRBJ2-7, with 10 bases fitting TRBD2. V trimming: 5 bases; J trimming: 2 bases; junction bases outside the gene matches: 3. The CDR3 is 14 residues long. Looked up from germline, CDR1 is SGHTA and CDR2 is FQGNSA. The CDR3 loop reads CASSLSGGTYEQYF. The CDR3 region has the DNA TGTGCCAGCAGCCTTAGCGGGGGGACCTACGAGCAGTACTTC.

The rearrangement joins TRBV4-1 to TRBJ2-5; D is perhaps TRBD1 (5 bases). Trimming shortened V by 5 bases and J by 3 bases, and 10 bases separated the two germline ends. The CDR3 has 13 residues. Per the germline V gene, CDR1 is MGHRA and CDR2 is YSYEKL. The DNA of the CDR3 is TGCGCCAGCAGCTTCGACAGTAAAGAGACCCAGTACTTC. Protein: CASSFDSKETQYF.

The V and J genes are TRBV7-7 and TRBJ2-7; 7 bases align to TRBD2. The germline V gene encodes CDR1 SSHAT and CDR2 FNYEAQ (reference sequence). J was trimmed by 5 bases and V by 5 bases; bases with no gene match: 6. This CDR3 has 13 residues. The CDR3 loop reads CASSPLTSHEQYF. CDR3 nucleotides: TGTGCCAGCAGCCCCTTGACTAGCCACGAGCAGTACTTC. The full variable domain, with the rest looked up from reference TRBV7-7 and TRBJ2-7, is GAGVSQSPRYKVTKRGQDVTLRCDPISSHATLYWYQQALGQGPEFLTYFNYEAQPDKSGLPSDRFSAERPEGSISTLTIQRTEQRDSAMYRCASSPLTSHEQYFGPGTRLTVT.

The chain joins TRBV3-1 (or the pseudogene TRBV3-2) to TRBJ2-2, with TRBD1 matching over 10 bases. Germline V lookup: CDR1 LGHDT, CDR2 YNNKEL (reference sequence). V lost 5 bases, J lost 8 bases, and 11 bases stayed unmatched. The CDR3 has 16 residues. CDR3 region: CASSKSRDRGSGELFF. CDR3 DNA sequence: TGTGCCAGCAGCAAATCCCGGGACAGGGGCTCGGGGGAGCTGTTTTTT.

The rearrangement joins TRBV28 to TRBJ2-1; 8 nucleotides align to TRBD2. V dropped 9 bases and J dropped 0; count of bases not matched to a gene: 7. Germline V gives CDR1 MDHEN, CDR2 SYDVKM. The CDR3 has 15 amino acids. CDR3 amino acids: CASGSGTSSYNEQFF. The CDR3 region has the DNA TGTGCCAGTGGTAGCGGGACCAGCTCCTACAATGAGCAGTTCTTC.

This clone was detected once. The chain links TRBV3-1 (or the pseudogene TRBV3-2) to TRBJ2-5; D remains unclear. This CDR3 is built from 15 residues. Germline V gene lookup returns CDR1 LGHDT and CDR2 YNNKEL (reference sequence). Trimming shortened V by 4 bases and J by 2 bases, and 14 bases separated the two germline ends. CDR3 sequence: CASSPRWTAQETQYF. Here the CDR3 DNA reads TGTGCCAGCAGCCCGAGGTGGACGGCGCAAGAGACCCAGTACTTC.

The chain carries TRBV7-3 and TRBJ2-1; possibly TRBD1 for D (5 bases). V lost 5 bases, J lost 9 bases, and 11 bases lay in between. The CDR3 runs to 12 residues. Per germline, CDR1 SGHTA and CDR2 FQGTGA. Written as DNA, the CDR3 is TGTGCCAGCAGCAGCCAGGGATCTGAGCAGTTCTTC. Its translation: CASSSQGSEQFF.

The chain links TRBV5-8 to TRBJ2-7; 8 positions agree with TRBD1. The CDR3 is 13 amino acids. Trimming cost V 5 bases and J 4 bases; bases outside gene matches: 5. The germline CDR1 and CDR2 sequences are SGHTS and YDEGEE. CDR3 nucleotides: TGTGCCAGCAGGAGGACAGGGCTGTACGAGCAGTACTTC. Translation: CASRRTGLYEQYF.

The chain recombines TRBV5-1 with TRBJ2-1; the D gene is possibly TRBD2 (5 bases). The CDR3 length is 15 residues. Trimming took off 4 bases at V and 0 bases at J, with 11 bases between the two ends. CDR1 is SGHRS, CDR2 YFSETQ, per germline. The CDR3 DNA follows: TGCGCCAGCAGCCCCGGGATGAGCTCCTACAATGAGCAGTTCTTC. Protein product: CASSPGMSSYNEQFF. The entire variable domain, with the rest obtained from reference TRBV5-1 and TRBJ2-1, is as follows: KAGVTQTPRYLIKTRGQQVTLSCSPISGHRSVSWYQQTPGQGLQFLFEYFSETQRNKGNFPGRFSGRQFSNSRSEMNVSTLELGDSALYLCASSPGMSSYNEQFFGPGTRLTVL.

This clone was counted only a few times. The chain joins TRBV6-5 to TRBJ1-1, with a weak D call TRBD1 (5 bases). This CDR3 has 14 residues. V lost 8 bases, J lost 5 bases, and 18 bases lay in between. Germline CDR1 reads MNHEY; CDR2 reads SVGAGI. The CDR3 sequence is CASQDGGGTTEAFF. The CDR3 DNA reads TGTGCCAGCCAAGATGGGGGAGGAACGACTGAAGCTTTCTTT.

The chain uses TRBV27 and TRBJ2-2, with 8 positions matching TRBD1. The V segment lost 8 bases and the J segment 4 bases; nucleotides outside the gene matches: 6. The CDR3 contains 14 residues. Germline assignment: CDR1 MNHEY and CDR2 SMNVEV (reference sequence). The CDR3 here is CASRDRSFTGELFF. The CDR3 region has the DNA TGTGCCAGCCGGGACAGGTCGTTCACCGGGGAGCTGTTTTTT.

V usage is TRBV5-1 and J usage is TRBJ1-2; 8 bases map to TRBD1. Trimming cost V 0 bases and J 3 bases; bases outside gene matches: 10. The CDR3 contains 17 residues. The germline V gene has CDR1 SGHRS and CDR2 YFSETQ. DNA for the CDR3: TGCGCCAGCAGCTTGGCCTGGGCAGGGGGCGTGGACTATGGCTACACCTTC. Its protein product is CASSLAWAGGVDYGYTF.

This clone was seen a few times. The chain joins TRBV11-3 to TRBJ2-7; D possibly matches TRBD1 or TRBD2 (5 bases each). V gave up 5 bases and J gave up 0 bases, with 14 bases separating them. Germline lookup yields CDR1 SGHNT and CDR2 YENEEA. The CDR3 consists of 15 residues. CDR3 protein: CASSDGDPTSYEQYF. CDR3 DNA: TGTGCCAGCAGCGACGGGGACCCAACCTCCTACGAGCAGTACTTC.

This clone was recorded once. The CDR3 reads CASSLTGSNQPQHF. Written as DNA, the CDR3 is TGTGCCAGCAGCTTGACAGGGTCCAATCAGCCCCAGCATTTT. The chain is built from TRBV5-4 and TRBJ1-5; possible D gene TRBD1, 6 bases. CDR1 and CDR2 (germline): SGHNT, YYREEE (reference sequence). This CDR3 has 14 amino acids. V was shortened by 1 base and J by 3 bases, with 8 bases between the two germline ends.

This chain uses TRBV5-1 with TRBJ1-3, with 8 positions matching TRBD1. The J segment lost 4 bases and the V segment lost 3 bases, leaving 6 bases of the junction unmatched. Germline CDR1 reads SGHRS; CDR2 reads YFSETQ. The CDR3 runs 15 residues. The CDR3 bases are TGCGCCAGCAGCTCTGGGACAGGAGCCGGAAACACCATATATTTT. It codes for CASSSGTGAGNTIYF.

The J gene is TRBJ1-2, the V gene TRBV28, with D tentatively TRBD1 (6 bases). Germline V CDR1 and CDR2: MDHEN, SYDVKM. The germline V and J ends were trimmed by 5 bases and 4 bases, with 17 bases remaining between them. CDR3 length: 15 residues. CDR3 protein: CASSTPGKGGYGYTF. CDR3 DNA sequence: TGTGCCAGCAGTACACCGGGGAAAGGGGGCTATGGCTACACCTTC.

V and J are TRBV5-4 and TRBJ1-4; D remains unclear. Germline-derived CDR1 and CDR2 are SGHNT and YYREEE (reference sequence). V was clipped by 0 bases and J by 0 bases, with 6 bases between them. The CDR3 contains 15 residues. The CDR3 region has the DNA TGTGCCAGCAGCTTGGCTGGTGCAACTAATGAAAAACTGTTTTTT. Protein product: CASSLAGATNEKLFF.